Here is one T cell receptor beta chain with its context. Looked up from germline, CDR1 is MDHEN and CDR2 is SYDVKM. V shed 6 bases, J shed 4 bases, and the junction held 6 bases outside the gene matches. The CDR3 spans 15 residues. Patients in Seattle were enrolled during active infection, then followed longitudinally. Libraries were prepared by immunoSEQ multiplex PCR; TCRdb keeps only in-frame clonotypes and omits some of them. The sample has tens of thousands of clones, 89% seen once. This entry belongs to a study of blood T cell repertoires in COVID-19. Across the whole study: Spain, Italy and the United States supplied samples that represented acute and convalescent COVID-19. T cells, B-cell-depleted T cells, or PBMCs provided the cDNA or gDNA that served as material.

The specimen sequenced was peripheral blood. This receptor was taken from a man aged 45-60 years with COVID-19, enrolled during active disease. The chain employs TRBV28 and TRBJ1-2; 12 bases fit TRBD1. CDR3 residues: CASRSGQGAIYGYTF. CDR3 DNA sequence: TGTGCCAGCAGATCGGGACAGGGGGCTATCTATGGCTACACCTTC.